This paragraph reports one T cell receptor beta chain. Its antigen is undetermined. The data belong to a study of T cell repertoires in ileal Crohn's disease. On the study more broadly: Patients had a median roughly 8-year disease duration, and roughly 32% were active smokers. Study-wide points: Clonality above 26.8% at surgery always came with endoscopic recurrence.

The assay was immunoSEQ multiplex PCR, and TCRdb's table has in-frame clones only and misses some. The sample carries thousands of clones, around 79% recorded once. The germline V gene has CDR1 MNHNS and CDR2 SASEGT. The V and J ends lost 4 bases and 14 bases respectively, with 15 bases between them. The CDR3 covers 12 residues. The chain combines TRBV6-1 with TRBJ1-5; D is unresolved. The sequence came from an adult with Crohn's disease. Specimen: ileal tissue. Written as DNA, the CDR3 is TGTGCCAGCAGTGGGGAGCCATCCGATAAGCATTTT. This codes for CASSGEPSDKHF.